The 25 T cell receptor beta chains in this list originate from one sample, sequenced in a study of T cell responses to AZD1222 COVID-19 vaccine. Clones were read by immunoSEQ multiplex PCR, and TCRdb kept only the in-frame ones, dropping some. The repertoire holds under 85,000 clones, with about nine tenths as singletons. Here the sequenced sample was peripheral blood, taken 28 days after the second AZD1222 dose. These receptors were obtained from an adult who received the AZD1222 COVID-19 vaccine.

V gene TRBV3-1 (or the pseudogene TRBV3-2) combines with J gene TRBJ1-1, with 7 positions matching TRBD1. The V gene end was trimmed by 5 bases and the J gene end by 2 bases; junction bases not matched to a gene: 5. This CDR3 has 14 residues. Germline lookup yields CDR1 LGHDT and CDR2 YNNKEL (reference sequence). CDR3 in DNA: TGTGCCAGCAGCACGGGACAGAGAAACACTGAAGCTTTCTTT. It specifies CASSTGQRNTEAFF.

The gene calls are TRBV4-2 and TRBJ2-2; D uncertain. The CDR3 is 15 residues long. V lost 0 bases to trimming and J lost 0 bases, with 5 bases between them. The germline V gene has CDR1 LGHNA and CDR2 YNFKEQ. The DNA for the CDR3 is TGTGCCAGCAGCCAAGACCCAGCGAACACCGGGGAGCTGTTTTTT. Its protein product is CASSQDPANTGELFF.

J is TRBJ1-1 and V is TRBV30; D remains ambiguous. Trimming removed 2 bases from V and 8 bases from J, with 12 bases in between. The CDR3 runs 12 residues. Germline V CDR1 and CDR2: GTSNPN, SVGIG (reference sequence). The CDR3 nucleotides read TGTGCCTGGAGTTCAGGCCCCCTCGAAGCTTTCTTT. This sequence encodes CAWSSGPLEAFF.

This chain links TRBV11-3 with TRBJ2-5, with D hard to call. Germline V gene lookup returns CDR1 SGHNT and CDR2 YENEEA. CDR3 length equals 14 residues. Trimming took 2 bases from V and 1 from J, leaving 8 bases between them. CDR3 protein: CASSLLVPQETQYF. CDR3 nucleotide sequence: TGTGCCAGCAGCTTACTTGTCCCCCAAGAGACCCAGTACTTC. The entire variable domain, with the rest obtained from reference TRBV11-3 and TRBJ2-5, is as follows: EAGVVQSPRYKIIEKKQPVAFWCNPISGHNTLYWYLQNLGQGPELLIRYENEEAVDDSQLPKDRFSAERLKGVDSTLKIQPAELGDSAVYLCASSLLVPQETQYFGPGTRLLVL.

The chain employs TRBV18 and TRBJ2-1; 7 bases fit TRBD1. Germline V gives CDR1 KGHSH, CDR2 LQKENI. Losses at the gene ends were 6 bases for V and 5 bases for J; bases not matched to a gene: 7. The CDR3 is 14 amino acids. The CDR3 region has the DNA TGTGCCAGCTCTCCCGACAGGGCACACAATGAGCAGTTCTTC. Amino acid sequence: CASSPDRAHNEQFF.

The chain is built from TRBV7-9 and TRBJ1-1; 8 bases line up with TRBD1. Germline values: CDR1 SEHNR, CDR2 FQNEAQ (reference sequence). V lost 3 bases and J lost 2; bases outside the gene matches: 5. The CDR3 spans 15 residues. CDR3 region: CASSFPRGRNTEAFF. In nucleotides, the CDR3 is TGTGCCAGCAGCTTTCCCAGGGGGCGTAACACTGAAGCTTTCTTT.

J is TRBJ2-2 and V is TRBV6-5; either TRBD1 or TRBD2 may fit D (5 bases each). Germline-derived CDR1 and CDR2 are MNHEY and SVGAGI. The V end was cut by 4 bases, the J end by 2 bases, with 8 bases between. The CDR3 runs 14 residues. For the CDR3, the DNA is TGTGCCAGCAGTTCGGGGCAAAACACCGGGGAGCTGTTTTTT. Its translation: CASSSGQNTGELFF.

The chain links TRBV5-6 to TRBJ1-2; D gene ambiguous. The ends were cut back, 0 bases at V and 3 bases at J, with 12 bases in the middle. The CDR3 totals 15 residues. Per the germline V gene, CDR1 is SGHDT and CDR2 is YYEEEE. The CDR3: CASSLGRGFDYGYTF. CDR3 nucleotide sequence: TGTGCCAGCAGCTTGGGGCGCGGTTTCGACTATGGCTACACCTTC.

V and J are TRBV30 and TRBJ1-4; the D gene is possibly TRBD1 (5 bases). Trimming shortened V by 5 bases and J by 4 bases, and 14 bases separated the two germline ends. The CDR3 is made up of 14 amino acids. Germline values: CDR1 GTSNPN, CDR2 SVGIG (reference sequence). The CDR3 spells CAWAGDGNNEKLFF. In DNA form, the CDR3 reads TGTGCCTGGGCTGGGGACGGTAATAATGAAAAACTGTTTTTT.

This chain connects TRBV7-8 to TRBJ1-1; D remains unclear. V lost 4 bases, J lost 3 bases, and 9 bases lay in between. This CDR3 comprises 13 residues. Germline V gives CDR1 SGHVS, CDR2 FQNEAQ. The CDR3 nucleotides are TGTGCCAGCAGCTCCGAGATGGACACTGAAGCTTTCTTT. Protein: CASSSEMDTEAFF.

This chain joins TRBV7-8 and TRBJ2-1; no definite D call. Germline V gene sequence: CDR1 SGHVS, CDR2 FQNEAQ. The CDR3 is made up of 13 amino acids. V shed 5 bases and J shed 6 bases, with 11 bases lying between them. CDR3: CASSPDTTNEQFF. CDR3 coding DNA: TGTGCCAGCAGCCCCGACACCACCAATGAGCAGTTCTTC.

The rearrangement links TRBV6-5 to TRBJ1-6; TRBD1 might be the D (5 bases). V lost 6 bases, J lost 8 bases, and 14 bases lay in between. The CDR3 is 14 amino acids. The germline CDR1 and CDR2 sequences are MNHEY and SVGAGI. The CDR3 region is CASSSGTLHSPLHF. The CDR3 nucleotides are TGTGCCAGCAGCTCCGGGACTTTACATTCACCCCTCCACTTT.

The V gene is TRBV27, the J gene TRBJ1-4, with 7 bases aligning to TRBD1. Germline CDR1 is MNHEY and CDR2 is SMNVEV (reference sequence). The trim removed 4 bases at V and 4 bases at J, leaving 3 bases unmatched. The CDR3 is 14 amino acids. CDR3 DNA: TGTGCCAGCAGTTACGGGACAGTTAATGAAAAACTGTTTTTT. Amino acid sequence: CASSYGTVNEKLFF.

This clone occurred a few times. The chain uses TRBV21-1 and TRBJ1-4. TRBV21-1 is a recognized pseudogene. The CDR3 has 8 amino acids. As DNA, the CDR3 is TGTGCCAGATCCACGAGGTTTTTT. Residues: CARSTRFF.

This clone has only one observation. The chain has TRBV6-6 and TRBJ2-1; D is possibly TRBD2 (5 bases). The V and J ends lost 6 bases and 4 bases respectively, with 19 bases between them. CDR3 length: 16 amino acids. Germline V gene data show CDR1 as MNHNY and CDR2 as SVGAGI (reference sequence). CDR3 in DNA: TGTGCCAGCAGCTCCCCTTTTAGACGGGGATACAATGAGCAGTTCTTC. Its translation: CASSSPFRRGYNEQFF.

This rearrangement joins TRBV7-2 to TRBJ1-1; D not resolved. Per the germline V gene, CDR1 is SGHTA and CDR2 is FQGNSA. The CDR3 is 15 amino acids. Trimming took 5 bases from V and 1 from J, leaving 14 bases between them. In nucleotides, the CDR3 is TGTGCCAGCAGCCCGGTAGGGCAGCCGAACACTGAAGCTTTCTTT. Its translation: CASSPVGQPNTEAFF.

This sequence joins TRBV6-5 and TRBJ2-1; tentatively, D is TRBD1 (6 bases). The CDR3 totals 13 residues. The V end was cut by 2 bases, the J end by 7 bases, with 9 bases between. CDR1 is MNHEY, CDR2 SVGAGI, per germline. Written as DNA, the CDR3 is TGTGCCAGCAGTTACCAGGACAGAAATGAGCAGTTCTTC. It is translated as CASSYQDRNEQFF.

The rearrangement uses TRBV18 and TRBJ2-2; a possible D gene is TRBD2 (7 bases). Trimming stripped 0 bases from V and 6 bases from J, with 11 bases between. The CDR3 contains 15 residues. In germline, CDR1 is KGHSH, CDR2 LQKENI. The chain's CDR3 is CASSPPGGLSGELFF. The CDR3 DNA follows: TGTGCCAGCTCACCACCGGGGGGGCTTTCCGGGGAGCTGTTTTTT.

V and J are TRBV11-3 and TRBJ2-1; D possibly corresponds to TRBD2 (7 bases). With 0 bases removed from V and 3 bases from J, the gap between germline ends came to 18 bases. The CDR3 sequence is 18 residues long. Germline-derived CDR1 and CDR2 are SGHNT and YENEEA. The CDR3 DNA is TGTGCCAGCAGCTTAGAATCTGGATGGGGGGGCCTCTACAATGAGCAGTTCTTC. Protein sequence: CASSLESGWGGLYNEQFF.

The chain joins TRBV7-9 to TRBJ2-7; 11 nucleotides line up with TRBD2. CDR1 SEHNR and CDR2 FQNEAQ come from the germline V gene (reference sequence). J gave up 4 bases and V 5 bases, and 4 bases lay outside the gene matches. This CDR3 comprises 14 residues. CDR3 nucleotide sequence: TGTGCCAGCAGCGATAGCGGGAGGGTGTACGAGCAGTACTTC. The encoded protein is CASSDSGRVYEQYF.

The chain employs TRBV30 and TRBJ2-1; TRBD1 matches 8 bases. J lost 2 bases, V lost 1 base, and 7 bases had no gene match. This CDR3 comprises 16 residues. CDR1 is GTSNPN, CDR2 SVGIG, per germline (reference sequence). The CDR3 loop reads CAWSGPGQVTYNEQFF. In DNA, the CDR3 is TGTGCCTGGAGTGGGCCGGGACAGGTCACCTACAATGAGCAGTTCTTC.

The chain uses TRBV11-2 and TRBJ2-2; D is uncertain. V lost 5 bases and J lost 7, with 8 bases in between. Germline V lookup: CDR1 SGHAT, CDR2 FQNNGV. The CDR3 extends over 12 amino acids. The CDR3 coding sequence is TGTGCCAGCAGCATAAATGGCGGGGAGCTGTTTTTT. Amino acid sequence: CASSINGGELFF.

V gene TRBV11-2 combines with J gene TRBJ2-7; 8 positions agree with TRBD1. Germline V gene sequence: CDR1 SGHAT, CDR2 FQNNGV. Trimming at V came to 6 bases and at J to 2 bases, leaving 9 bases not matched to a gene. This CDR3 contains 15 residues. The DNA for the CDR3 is TGTGCCAGCAGGGAACCCGGGACAGGAACCTACGAGCAGTACTTC. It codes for CASREPGTGTYEQYF.

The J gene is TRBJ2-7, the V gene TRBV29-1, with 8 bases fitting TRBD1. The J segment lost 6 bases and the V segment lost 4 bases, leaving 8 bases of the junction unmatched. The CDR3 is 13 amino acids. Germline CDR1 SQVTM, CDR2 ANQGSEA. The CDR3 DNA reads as TGCAGCGTTGGTCACAGGGGGTTTGTCGAGCAGTACTTC. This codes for CSVGHRGFVEQYF.

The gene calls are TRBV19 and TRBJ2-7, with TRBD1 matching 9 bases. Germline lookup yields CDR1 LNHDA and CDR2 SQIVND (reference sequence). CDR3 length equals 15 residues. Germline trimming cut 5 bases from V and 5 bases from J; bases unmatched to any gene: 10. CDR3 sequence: CASSEGGQGYNEQYF. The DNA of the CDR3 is TGTGCCAGTAGTGAAGGGGGACAGGGATATAACGAGCAGTACTTC.